This is a list of T cell receptor beta chains from one sample in a study of technical replicates of blood from several donors. Only in-frame clones appear in the TCRdb table, and some are missing; sequencing was by immunoSEQ multiplex PCR. The sample consists of tens of thousands of clones, approximately 94% of them appearing once. Sequenced: T cells isolated from PBMCs. The receptors were gathered from a human donor in good health. Each CDR3 is given with its conserved first and last residue. Each record gives: CDR3 protein, CDR3 DNA, D gene, J gene, V gene, clone size. The D gene is left open where the match is weak. Size is stated for part of the rows, as once, few or many counts, or as a class when the clone is expanded.

CAATGAGGSNEQYF	TGTGCCGCCACCGGGGCAGGGGGAAGCAACGAGCAGTACTTC	TRBD1	TRBJ2-7	TRBV2	-
CASSSGQSYEQYF	TGTGCCAGCAGTTCAGGACAGTCCTACGAGCAGTACTTC	-	TRBJ2-7	TRBV28	-
CASSDHSFNTEAFF	TGCGCCAGCAGTGACCACAGCTTCAACACTGAAGCTTTCTTT	-	TRBJ1-1	TRBV10-1	-
CASSFGQGNQPQHF	TGTGCCAGCAGCTTCGGACAGGGAAATCAGCCCCAGCATTTT	TRBD1	TRBJ1-5	TRBV7-9	-
CASRPGLAGVQETQYF	TGTGCCAGCAGACCCGGACTAGCGGGAGTTCAAGAGACCCAGTACTTC	TRBD2	TRBJ2-5	TRBV7-9	-
CASSGWGGIGEQYF	TGTGCCAGCAGCGGATGGGGGGGAATCGGCGAGCAGTACTTC	TRBD2	TRBJ2-7	TRBV7-2	-
CASSHGQGFGTQYF	TGTGCCAGCAGTCACGGACAGGGGTTTGGTACGCAGTATTTT	TRBD1	TRBJ2-3	TRBV6-6	-
CASWGGSSYEQYF	TGTGCCAGCTGGGGGGGGAGCTCCTACGAGCAGTACTTC	TRBD2	TRBJ2-7	TRBV28	-
CASSSGTRTDTQYF	TGTGCCAGCAGCTCCGGGACTAGGACAGATACGCAGTATTTT	TRBD2	TRBJ2-3	TRBV5-4	-
CASSLAFGGRENEQFF	TGTGCCAGCAGCTTGGCCTTCGGGGGTCGGGAGAATGAGCAGTTCTTC	-	TRBJ2-1	TRBV5-4	once
CASSFSGSPTYNEQFF	TGTGCCAGCAGCTTTAGCGGGAGTCCTACCTACAATGAGCAGTTCTTC	TRBD2	TRBJ2-1	TRBV7-9	-
CASSIMYEQFF	TGTGCCAGTAGTATTATGTATGAGCAGTTCTTC	-	TRBJ2-1	TRBV19	-
CASSSNPGILTEAFF	TGTGCCAGCAGCTCCAACCCAGGAATTCTCACTGAAGCTTTCTTT	-	TRBJ1-1	TRBV7-2	-
CASSLVTMVTGELFF	TGTGCCAGCAGCTTGGTTACTATGGTCACCGGGGAGCTGTTTTTT	-	TRBJ2-2	TRBV5-4	-
CASSRSVLAGGLYEQYF	TGTGCCAGTAGTAGATCGGTACTAGCGGGAGGGCTCTACGAGCAGTACTTC	TRBD2	TRBJ2-7	TRBV19	-
CASSPPATVYGYTF	TGTGCCAGCTCACCACCCGCGACAGTCTATGGCTACACCTTC	-	TRBJ1-2	TRBV18	-
CASSLQGPREEKLFF	TGCGCCAGCAGCCTACAGGGACCTAGGGAGGAAAAACTGTTTTTT	-	TRBJ1-4	TRBV5-1	-
CASSRETGGGYGYTF	TGTGCCAGCAGCCGTGAGACAGGGGGCGGCTATGGCTACACCTTC	TRBD1	TRBJ1-2	TRBV6-5	-
CASYTGGLEAFF	TGTGCCAGCTACACAGGGGGCTTAGAGGCTTTCTTT	TRBD1	TRBJ1-1	TRBV6-1	-
CASRGVRESYGYTF	TGCGCCAGCAGGGGGGTTCGGGAGAGTTATGGCTACACCTTC	-	TRBJ1-2	TRBV10-2	-
CASSPGLLTEAFF	TGTGCCAGCAGCCCAGGGTTGTTGACTGAAGCTTTCTTT	-	TRBJ1-1	TRBV9	-
CASSPPITGLAKNIQYF	TGTGCCAGCTCACCACCGATAACAGGATTAGCCAAAAACATTCAGTACTTC	-	TRBJ2-4	TRBV18	-
CASSDGTGIVYTEAFF	TGTGCCAGCAGCGATGGGACAGGGATCGTGTACACTGAAGCTTTCTTT	TRBD1	TRBJ1-1	TRBV9	-
CASSQGTGESYEQYF	TGCGCCAGCAGCCAAGGTACAGGGGAATCCTACGAGCAGTACTTC	TRBD1	TRBJ2-7	TRBV4-1	-
CASSLRQASYPNTGELFF	TGCGCCAGCAGCCTAAGACAGGCTAGCTACCCGAACACCGGGGAGCTGTTTTTT	-	TRBJ2-2	TRBV4-1	-
CATSSGSGNTIYF	TGTGCCACCTCCTCCGGCTCTGGAAACACCATATATTTT	-	TRBJ1-3	TRBV15	-
CASSLSSLGEQYF	TGTGCCAGCAGTTTATCCTCACTAGGGGAGCAGTACTTC	-	TRBJ2-7	TRBV27	once